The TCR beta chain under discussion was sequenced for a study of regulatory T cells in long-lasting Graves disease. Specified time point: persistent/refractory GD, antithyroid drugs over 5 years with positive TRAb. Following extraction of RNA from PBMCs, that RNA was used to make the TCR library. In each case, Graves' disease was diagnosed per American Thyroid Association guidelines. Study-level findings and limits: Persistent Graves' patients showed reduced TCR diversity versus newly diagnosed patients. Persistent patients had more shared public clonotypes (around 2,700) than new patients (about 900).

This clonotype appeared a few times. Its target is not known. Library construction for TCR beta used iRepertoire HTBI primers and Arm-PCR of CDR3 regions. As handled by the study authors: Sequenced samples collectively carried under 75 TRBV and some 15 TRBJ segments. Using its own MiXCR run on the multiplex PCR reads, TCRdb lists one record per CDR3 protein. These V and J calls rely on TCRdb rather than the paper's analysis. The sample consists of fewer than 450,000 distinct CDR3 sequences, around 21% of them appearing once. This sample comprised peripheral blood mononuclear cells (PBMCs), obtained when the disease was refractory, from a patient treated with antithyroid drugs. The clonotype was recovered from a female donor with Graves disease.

CDR3 bases: TGTGCCAGTAGCCCGGGACCAAGAGCCGGGGAGCTGTTTTTT. Translation: CASSPGPRAGELFF. The chain links TRBV19 to TRBJ2-2, with D possibly called TRBD1 or TRBD2 (5 bases each). This CDR3 comprises 14 residues. The V end was cut by 6 bases, the J end by 6 bases, with 14 bases between. Germline lookup yields CDR1 LNHDA and CDR2 SQIVND (reference sequence).